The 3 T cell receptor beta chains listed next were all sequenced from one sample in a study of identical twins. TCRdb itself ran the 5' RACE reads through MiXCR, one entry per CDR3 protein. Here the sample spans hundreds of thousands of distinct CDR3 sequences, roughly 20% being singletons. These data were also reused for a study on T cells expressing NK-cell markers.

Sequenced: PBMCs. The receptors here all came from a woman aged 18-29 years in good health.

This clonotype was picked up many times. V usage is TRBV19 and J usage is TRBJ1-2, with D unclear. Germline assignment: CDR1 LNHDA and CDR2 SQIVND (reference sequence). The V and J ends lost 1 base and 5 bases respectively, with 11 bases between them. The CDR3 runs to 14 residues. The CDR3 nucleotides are TGTGCCAGTAGTATAGGAGCTTACAGATATGGCTACACCTTC. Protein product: CASSIGAYRYGYTF.

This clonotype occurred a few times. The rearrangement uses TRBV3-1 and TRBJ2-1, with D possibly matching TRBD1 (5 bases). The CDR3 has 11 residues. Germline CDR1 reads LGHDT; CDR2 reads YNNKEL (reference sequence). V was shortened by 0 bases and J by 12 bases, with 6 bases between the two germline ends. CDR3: CASSQERGQFF. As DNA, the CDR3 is TGTGCCAGCAGCCAAGAAAGGGGGCAGTTCTTC.

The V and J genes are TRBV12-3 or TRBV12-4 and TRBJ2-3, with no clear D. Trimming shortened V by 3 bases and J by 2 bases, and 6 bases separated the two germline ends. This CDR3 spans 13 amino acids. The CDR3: CASSFGDTDTQYF. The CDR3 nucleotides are TGTGCCAGCAGTTTCGGTGACACAGATACGCAGTATTTT.